Listed below are T cell receptor beta chains from one sample, sequenced in a study of Ad26.COV2.S vaccination and SARS-CoV-2 variants. Clones were read by immunoSEQ multiplex PCR, and TCRdb kept only the in-frame ones, dropping some. The sample has fewer than 800,000 clones, about 89% seen once. Sequencing was performed on peripheral blood, taken in a trial of Ad26.COV2.S vaccine versus placebo. The receptor set was obtained from a person between 18 and 60 years old who received the Ad26.COV2.S COVID-19 vaccine or a placebo. The CDR3 runs from the conserved cysteine through the conserved F or W. D genes are given only for firm matches. Expanded clones get a size class; other rows say once, few or many, or leave the size out.

CDR3 DNA	CDR3 protein	clone size	J gene	D gene	V gene
TGTGCCAGCAGCTTAACGTTAGCGGGGGTCCCAGATACGCAGTATTTT	CASSLTLAGVPDTQYF	NA	TRBJ2-3	TRBD2	TRBV7-3
TGTGCCAGTAGTATATCTCGGGGAGGTGGCACAGATACGCAGTATTTT	CASSISRGGGTDTQYF	NA	TRBJ2-3	NA	TRBV19
TGTGCCTGGAATTATGGGGGGGCTGGAAACACCATATATTTT	CAWNYGGAGNTIYF	NA	TRBJ1-3	NA	TRBV30
TGTGCCAGCAGCCCCGGGACCTCCTATGGCTACACCTTC	CASSPGTSYGYTF	NA	TRBJ1-2	NA	TRBV7-9
TGTGCCAGCAGCCTTGGCACCGCCGGGAACTATGGCTACACCTTC	CASSLGTAGNYGYTF	many	TRBJ1-2	NA	TRBV7-9
TGCGCCAGCAGCCAAGTCCTTCGGGGTGACGAGCAGTACTTC	CASSQVLRGDEQYF	NA	TRBJ2-7	NA	TRBV4-1
TGTGCCAGCAGTTTATCGGACGGCTACAATGAGCAGTTCTTC	CASSLSDGYNEQFF	NA	TRBJ2-1	NA	TRBV27
TGTGCCTGGAGTCGTCCCGGGACAGGGGCGGGGACCCAGTACTTC	CAWSRPGTGAGTQYF	NA	TRBJ2-5	TRBD1	TRBV30
TGCAGTGCTAGAGATCGAAGGGGGGAGTTCTTC	CSARDRRGEFF	NA	TRBJ2-1	NA	TRBV20-1
TGTGCCAGCAGCTCTGGACAGGCGGACTCCTACGAGCAGTACTTC	CASSSGQADSYEQYF	NA	TRBJ2-7	TRBD1	TRBV7-8
TGTGCCAGCATAAGGGGGCGCAGTTCACCCCTCCACTTT	CASIRGRSSPLHF	NA	TRBJ1-6	TRBD1	TRBV2
TGCGCCAGCAGCCAAGGCAGGGTAACCGGGGAGCTGTTTTTT	CASSQGRVTGELFF	NA	TRBJ2-2	NA	TRBV4-3
TGTGCCACCAGCAGACGACTAGCGCAAAGCACAGATACGCAGTATTTT	CATSRRLAQSTDTQYF	NA	TRBJ2-3	TRBD2	TRBV15
TGTGCCAGCAGCTTGAGGGCAGCCACCTACGAGCAGTACTTC	CASSLRAATYEQYF	few	TRBJ2-7	NA	TRBV5-8
TGTGCCAGCAGTTTAGGGCCTGGCTACGAGCAGTACTTC	CASSLGPGYEQYF	NA	TRBJ2-7	NA	TRBV27
TGTGCCAGCAGTCTGGCGGCAGATACGCAGTATTTT	CASSLAADTQYF	NA	TRBJ2-3	NA	TRBV3-1/TRBV3-2
TGCGCCAGCAGCTGGGGGGCGGGAGGGTCCACCTACGAGCAGTACTTC	CASSWGAGGSTYEQYF	NA	TRBJ2-7	TRBD2	TRBV5-1
TGTGCCAGCAGCCCGCGTTCGGCGGGCCTCACGGGCTACACTAATGAGCAGTTCTTC	CASSPRSAGLTGYTNEQFF	NA	TRBJ2-1	NA	TRBV16
TGTGCCAGCAAGCCTGAGAGGCAGAACACTGAAGCTTTCTTT	CASKPERQNTEAFF	once	TRBJ1-1	NA	TRBV6-4
TGTGCCAGCAGCTTAGCCCAACGTCAGCCCCAGCATTTT	CASSLAQRQPQHF	NA	TRBJ1-5	NA	TRBV7-2
TGTGCCAGCAGCTTTGGGGGCACAGATACGCAGTATTTT	CASSFGGTDTQYF	NA	TRBJ2-3	NA	TRBV7-2
TGTGCCAGTAGTATAGGGGCCAGAACCGAAGCTTTCTTT	CASSIGARTEAFF	NA	TRBJ1-1	NA	TRBV19
TGTGCCAGCGCGGGGGAGTATAGCAATCAGCCCCAGCATTTT	CASAGEYSNQPQHF	NA	TRBJ1-5	NA	TRBV27
TGTGCCACCAGCAGAGATGGGGCCGGGGAGCTGTTTTTT	CATSRDGAGELFF	NA	TRBJ2-2	NA	TRBV15
TGTGCCAGCAGCTTAGCCCCATCGGACAGACTCTATGGCTACACCTTC	CASSLAPSDRLYGYTF	few	TRBJ1-2	NA	TRBV7-8
TGTGCCAGCACCCCTGACAGGGGGCATTACGAGCAGTACTTC	CASTPDRGHYEQYF	NA	TRBJ2-7	TRBD1	TRBV6-2/TRBV6-3
TGTGCCACCAGTTCCGATTCCTACAATGAGCAGTTCTTC	CATSSDSYNEQFF	NA	TRBJ2-1	NA	TRBV24-1
TGTGCCAGCTCACAAACGGGAAACACTGAAGCTTTCTTT	CASSQTGNTEAFF	few	TRBJ1-1	NA	TRBV18
TGCAGCGTTGAAAAGTACGGGGGCCCAGATACGCAGTATTTT	CSVEKYGGPDTQYF	NA	TRBJ2-3	NA	TRBV29-1
TGTGCCAGCAGCTTAAGAGAGAGGGGGCCTCGGGGCTACACCTTC	CASSLRERGPRGYTF	NA	TRBJ1-2	TRBD1	TRBV7-2
TGTGCCAGCAGCTTAGAAGCAGGGTCAAACTATGGCTACACCTTC	CASSLEAGSNYGYTF	NA	TRBJ1-2	NA	TRBV7-6
TGTGCCAGCAGTGGTGGGGGGCTTCGTCTCCTCTTT	CASSGGGLRLLF	NA	TRBJ1-1	NA	TRBV25-1
TGTGCCAGCAGCCGGGAGGGCGGGAGTCGAGGAGAGACCCAGTACTTC	CASSREGGSRGETQYF	NA	TRBJ2-5	TRBD2	TRBV4-2
TGTGCCAGCAGCCAGGATACAGGCTCTGAAGCTTTCTTT	CASSQDTGSEAFF	NA	TRBJ1-1	NA	TRBV3-1/TRBV3-2
TGTGCCAGCAGTTTCCTTTCGTGGGAGCTGTTTTTT	CASSFLSWELFF	NA	TRBJ2-2	NA	TRBV12-3/TRBV12-4
TGTGCCACTGTTCAGCTGTCAGGGCTGTTTTTT	CATVQLSGLFF	NA	TRBJ2-2	NA	TRBV15
TGTGCCAGCAGCGTAGCGGTGGCAGATACGCAGTATTTT	CASSVAVADTQYF	NA	TRBJ2-3	NA	TRBV9
TGTGCCAGCTCGGGCCCCACAGATACGCAGTATTTT	CASSGPTDTQYF	NA	TRBJ2-3	NA	TRBV3-1/TRBV3-2
TGCAGTGCTAGTTCAGGGGAGGAAGCTTTCTTT	CSASSGEEAFF	NA	TRBJ1-1	NA	TRBV20-1
TGCAGCGTCGGCGGGTATAACATTCAGTACTTC	CSVGGYNIQYF	NA	TRBJ2-4	NA	TRBV29-1
TGTGTCAGTGGGGGGGCTGCTCAGCCCCAGCATTTT	CVSGGAAQPQHF	NA	TRBJ1-5	NA	TRBV19
TGCGCCAGCAGCTTAGGGGTCGGGGATCAGCCCCAGCATTTT	CASSLGVGDQPQHF	NA	TRBJ1-5	NA	TRBV5-1
TGTGCCACCAGCAGAGATCGAGGAAACAACTACGAGCAGTACTTC	CATSRDRGNNYEQYF	once	TRBJ2-7	NA	TRBV15
TGTGCCAGCAGCTTAGCGGGATGGGAGGGCGGTGGCTACACCTTC	CASSLAGWEGGGYTF	NA	TRBJ1-2	NA	TRBV7-8
TGTGCCAGCAGCTTAGATCCCGGCGGCTATGGCTACACCTTC	CASSLDPGGYGYTF	NA	TRBJ1-2	NA	TRBV7-2
TGTGCCAGCAGTTCAGGGACACCCCGGGAGCCCCAGCATTTT	CASSSGTPREPQHF	NA	TRBJ1-5	NA	TRBV6-5
TGTGCCAGCAGCCTCCGGACAGGGAAAAACATTCAGTACTTC	CASSLRTGKNIQYF	NA	TRBJ2-4	TRBD1	TRBV11-2
TGTGCCAGTAGTATGGGAAACACTGAAGCTTTCTTT	CASSMGNTEAFF	NA	TRBJ1-1	NA	TRBV19
TGTGCCTGGAAAGGGACTAGCTCCTACAATGAGCAGTTCTTC	CAWKGTSSYNEQFF	NA	TRBJ2-1	TRBD2	TRBV30
TGTGCCAGCAGCCCGACTAGCGGGGAGAATGAGCAGTTCTTC	CASSPTSGENEQFF	NA	TRBJ2-1	TRBD2	TRBV11-2
TGCGCCAGCAGCTTGGATGGGGGAGCGGGCGGCTACACCTTC	CASSLDGGAGGYTF	NA	TRBJ1-2	NA	TRBV5-1
TGTGCCAGCAGCATCAGGACAGCAAGAGAGACCCAGTACTTC	CASSIRTARETQYF	NA	TRBJ2-5	NA	TRBV6-5
TGTGCCAGCAGCTTAGACAGGGTAAATCAGCCCCAGCATTTT	CASSLDRVNQPQHF	NA	TRBJ1-5	NA	TRBV11-2
TGTGCCAGCTCACCACAGGATACAACCTACGATCAGTACTTC	CASSPQDTTYDQYF	once	TRBJ2-7	NA	TRBV18
TGTGCCAGCAGCCCACCGGCTTTGGACCACGAGCAGTACTTC	CASSPPALDHEQYF	once	TRBJ2-7	NA	TRBV11-2
TGCAGCGTCAAAACAGGGGTTGGGGCCAACGTCCTGACTTTC	CSVKTGVGANVLTF	NA	TRBJ2-6	TRBD1	TRBV29-1
TGTGCCACCAGTGATTTGTTCTCGTCCACTGAAGCTTTCTTT	CATSDLFSSTEAFF	NA	TRBJ1-1	NA	TRBV24-1